This T cell receptor beta chain was recovered during a study of CD8 T cells in Susac syndrome. Random hexamers were used to reverse transcribe about 0.45 to 1 ug of RNA. The CDR3 of TCR beta was amplified by immunoSEQ multiplex PCR across 54 Vbeta and 13 Jbeta. TCRdb re-analysed the immunoSEQ multiplex PCR reads in MiXCR, keeping a single row per CDR3 protein. The table lists a few hundred thousand distinct CDR3 sequences, roughly 95% of them singletons, with approximately 0.072% in the top ten. The sequenced sample was CD4+ T cells from PBMCs. The TCR sequence derives from a human donor with multiple sclerosis.

The DNA of the CDR3 is TGTGCCAGCAGCCAGGGATTCGCGAACACCGGGGAGCTGTTTTTT. Residues: CASSQGFANTGELFF. The chain recombines TRBV2 with TRBJ2-2, with TRBD1 as a possible D gene (5 bases). This CDR3 comprises 15 residues. Trimming cost V 6 bases and J 0 bases, with 11 bases left between them. Germline assignment: CDR1 SNHLY and CDR2 FYNNEI.